This note documents a single T cell receptor (beta chain) sequence. Its antigen remains unknown. Blood CD8+ and CD4+ T cells underwent high-throughput TCR beta sequencing. Patients with Susac syndrome met diagnostic criteria that were recently defined for definite or probable disease. This specimen belongs to a study of CD8 T cells in Susac syndrome. Study in general: Among sequenced Susac syndrome patients, over five had active disease and roughly eight were in remission.

An amount of RNA that ranged from about 0.45 to 1 ug was reverse transcribed with random hexamers. Each CDR3 protein is one row after TCRdb ran MiXCR on the immunoSEQ multiplex PCR reads. The sample yields approximately 190,000 distinct CDR3 sequences, approximately 94% seen once. Study outcomes and limitations: CD4+ T cell repertoires in Susac syndrome lacked clonal expansion.

CDR3 length: 14 amino acids. The V end lost 5 bases, the J end lost 4 bases, and 17 bases lay between the germline ends. Germline assignment: CDR1 GTSNPN and CDR2 SVGIG (reference sequence). This clonotype was sampled from a human donor with Susac syndrome. The sample comprised CD4+ T cells from PBMCs. V is TRBV30 and J is TRBJ2-5; the D gene is possibly TRBD2 (5 bases). CDR3 nucleotides: TGTGCCTGGGTCCGGACTGGGCTGGCAGAGACCCAGTACTTC. Protein sequence: CAWVRTGLAETQYF.